A selection of T cell receptor beta chains follows, all from one sample in a study of identical twins. TCRdb redid the calling of the 5' RACE reads with MiXCR, one entry per CDR3 protein. The data show 550,000 to 700,000 distinct CDR3 sequences, about 20% seen once. Another study also made use of these data, one on T cells expressing NK-cell markers.

What was sequenced was PBMCs. Source of these receptors: a woman aged 18-30 years in good health. Both conserved end residues are part of each CDR3. A D gene is named only where the DNA matches it firmly. The size field is filled for only some rows; it gives once, few, many or a size class.

TRBV7-2	NA	few	TRBJ1-1	TGTGCCAGCAGCCCGGAGGATGCTTTCTTT	CASSPEDAFF
TRBV7-2	TRBD2	NA	TRBJ2-3	TGTGCCAGCAGCCCCCGGACTAGCAGAAGCACAGATACGCAGTATTTT	CASSPRTSRSTDTQYF
TRBV4-3	NA	NA	TRBJ1-5	TGCGCCAGCAGCCAAGATTGGGTCCGGGGTCAGCCCCAGCATTTT	CASSQDWVRGQPQHF
TRBV6-2/TRBV6-3	NA	few	TRBJ1-2	TGTGCCAGCAGTTACTACACCTATGGCTACACCTTC	CASSYYTYGYTF
TRBV4-3	NA	few	TRBJ2-3	TGCGCCAGCAGCCAAGATAACCTAGGGACGGTAGATACGCAGTATTTT	CASSQDNLGTVDTQYF
TRBV9	NA	few	TRBJ2-3	TGTGCCAGCACCCGGGCCGTCCACACAGATACGCAGTATTTT	CASTRAVHTDTQYF
TRBV24-1	TRBD1	NA	TRBJ2-3	TGTGCCACCAGTGATGGGACAGGGCGAAGCACAGATACGCAGTATTTT	CATSDGTGRSTDTQYF
TRBV20-1	NA	few	TRBJ1-2	TGCAGTGCTCCCGGAGGGGGCTACACCTTC	CSAPGGGYTF
TRBV4-3	NA	few	TRBJ1-1	TGCGCCAGCAGCCAAGAGGGGAGGGGGGGAGCTTTCTTT	CASSQEGRGGAFF
TRBV12-3/TRBV12-4	NA	few	TRBJ1-1	TGTGCCAGCAGTACCGGGACACCCTCGGGGACTGAAGCTTTCTTT	CASSTGTPSGTEAFF
TRBV5-1	NA	few	TRBJ2-1	TGCGCCAGCAGCTTGAAGGGCACTGAGCAGTTCTTC	CASSLKGTEQFF
TRBV6-5	TRBD1	few	TRBJ1-2	TGTGCCAGCAGTTACTCAGGAGGGGGCAGGGGGGGCTACACCTTC	CASSYSGGGRGGYTF
TRBV6-1	TRBD2	NA	TRBJ2-5	TGTGCCACCTTCACAAGGCGGGAGGAGACCCAGTACTTC	CATFTRREETQYF
TRBV7-3	NA	NA	TRBJ2-1	TGTGCCAGCAGCGAATCTAGGGCGGGACCTAAGTTCTTC	CASSESRAGPKFF
TRBV5-1	NA	few	TRBJ2-5	TGCGCCAGCAGCCCGGGAGCGGTTAAAGAGACCCAGTACTTC	CASSPGAVKETQYF
TRBV21-1	NA	NA	TRBJ1-1	TGTGCCAGTATTTTTTATGACAGGGCTGCTGAAGCTTTCTTT	CASIFYDRAAEAFF
TRBV20-1	NA	many	TRBJ1-2	TGCAGTGCTAGTCTCATGACAGGTTCCGTCGTCGGCTATGGCTACACCTTC	CSASLMTGSVVGYGYTF
TRBV7-2	TRBD1	NA	TRBJ1-5	TGTGCCAGCAGATTGACAGGGACCAATCAGCCCCAGCATTTT	CASRLTGTNQPQHF
TRBV20-1	TRBD2	few	TRBJ2-1	TGCAGTGCTAGAGCCCCGGGCGGGAGCTCCTACAATGAGCAGTTCTTC	CSARAPGGSSYNEQFF
TRBV5-6	TRBD2	NA	TRBJ2-5	TGTGCCAGCAGCTCCGTGAGCGGGGGGGAGACCCAGTACTTC	CASSSVSGGETQYF
TRBV29-1	NA	few	TRBJ2-3	TGCAGCGTTGAAGAGGGGAGAGACCGACAGGGGGCTAGCGGGGTCCTCCTCACAGATACGCAGTATTTT	CSVEEGRDRQGASGVLLTDTQYF
TRBV12-5	NA	NA	TRBJ2-1	TGTGCTAGTGGTTTATCGAGCAGCTCCTACAATGAGCAGTTCTTC	CASGLSSSSYNEQFF
TRBV27	NA	NA	TRBJ1-6	TGTGCCAGCTCTTCGGGGAGCTCCTATAATTCACCCCTCCACTTT	CASSSGSSYNSPLHF
TRBV4-3	NA	NA	TRBJ2-7	TGCGCCAGCAGCCAAGAACATCTACTGATTTACTACGAGCAGTACTTC	CASSQEHLLIYYEQYF
TRBV5-1	NA	few	TRBJ2-1	TGCGCCAGCAGCCTCCCCCCGGGTGCCGAAGAGCAGTTCTTC	CASSLPPGAEEQFF
TRBV20-1	TRBD2	NA	TRBJ2-1	TGCAGTGCCGCCCGGGAGGGTGAGCAGTTCTTC	CSAAREGEQFF
TRBV20-1	NA	NA	TRBJ2-7	TGCAGTGCTAGACCCGTCATAGCGGCGGGCCACTACGAGCAGTACTTC	CSARPVIAAGHYEQYF
TRBV27	NA	NA	TRBJ2-3	TGTGCCAGTTCCGGGACCAGCCGGAATACGCAGTATTTT	CASSGTSRNTQYF
TRBV5-6	NA	NA	TRBJ1-6	TGTGCCAGCAGGCTCCAGGGGAACAATTCACCCCTCCACTTT	CASRLQGNNSPLHF
TRBV5-1	TRBD2	NA	TRBJ2-1	TGCGCCAGCAGCCGCGCGGGGGTAGGCTACAATGAGCAGTTCTTC	CASSRAGVGYNEQFF
TRBV12-3/TRBV12-4	NA	few	TRBJ1-4	TGTGCCAGCACCTTGCGAGGCAACGAAAAACTGTTTTTT	CASTLRGNEKLFF
TRBV7-2	NA	NA	TRBJ1-1	TGTGCCAGCAGCCGCGATGACACTGAAGCTTTCTTT	CASSRDDTEAFF
TRBV15	NA	NA	TRBJ2-2	TGTGCCACCAGCATCCACTCCGGGAGCCAAACCGGGGAGCTGTTTTTT	CATSIHSGSQTGELFF
TRBV30	NA	NA	TRBJ2-2	TGTGCCTGGAAGGTGGACCTTAACACCGGGGAGCTGTTTTTT	CAWKVDLNTGELFF
TRBV19	TRBD2	NA	TRBJ2-1	TGTGCCAGTAGTTCTTCCGGGACTAGCGCCCTCAATGAGCAGTTCTTC	CASSSSGTSALNEQFF
TRBV9	TRBD2	NA	TRBJ2-3	TGTGCCAGCAGCGTAGCTCTACGCGGGAGAACAGATACGCTGTATTTT	CASSVALRGRTDTLYF
TRBV20-1	TRBD2	NA	TRBJ2-3	TGCAGTGCTAGGCCGAGGGCTAGCGGGAGGACAGATACGCAGTATTTT	CSARPRASGRTDTQYF
TRBV20-1	NA	many	TRBJ1-2	TGCAGTGCTTCCGACAGCATCTATGGCTACACCTTC	CSASDSIYGYTF
TRBV6-1	TRBD1	NA	TRBJ2-7	TGTGCCAGCGGACGGGTAAACAGGGGGAGCCACGAGCAGTACTTC	CASGRVNRGSHEQYF
TRBV15	TRBD1	few	TRBJ2-1	TGTGCCACCAGCACGAGGGGGGGACAGGGGGGCAATGAGCAGTTCTTC	CATSTRGGQGGNEQFF
TRBV5-1	NA	many	TRBJ2-1	TGCGCCAGCAGCCCCCCCAGCGATGAGCAGTTCTTC	CASSPPSDEQFF
TRBV20-1	NA	few	TRBJ2-3	TGCAGTGCCCCCACTTACGGGAAACCTAGCACAGATACGCAGTATTTT	CSAPTYGKPSTDTQYF
TRBV10-2	NA	few	TRBJ1-2	TGCGCCAGCAGTGAGGCAGCTATCTATGGCTACACCTTC	CASSEAAIYGYTF
TRBV18	NA	NA	TRBJ1-1	TGTGCCAGCTCACCCAGGGACAAGAACACTGAAGCTTTCTTT	CASSPRDKNTEAFF
TRBV12-5	NA	NA	TRBJ2-2	TGTGCTACTGGGACCAGGGGCACCGGGGAGCTGTTTTTT	CATGTRGTGELFF
TRBV12-3/TRBV12-4	NA	few	TRBJ1-4	TGTGCCAGCAGTTTAACCGGGCTTAATGAAAAACTGTTTTTT	CASSLTGLNEKLFF
TRBV7-2	TRBD1	NA	TRBJ1-4	TGTGCCAGCAGCCAGGGTGGGGGGACAGGGCTTGAAAAACTGTTTTTT	CASSQGGGTGLEKLFF
TRBV13	NA	NA	TRBJ1-1	TGTGCCAGCAGACGTAGGGCTGAAGCTTTCTTT	CASRRRAEAFF
TRBV20-1	NA	few	TRBJ1-1	TGCAGCCCGGTTCGATCTGGCACTGAAGCTTTCTTT	CSPVRSGTEAFF
TRBV29-1	NA	few	TRBJ2-5	TGCAGCGTTGCGTTCCCCGGGCAAGAGACCCAGTACTTC	CSVAFPGQETQYF
TRBV20-1	NA	NA	TRBJ1-1	TGCAGTGCTAATCCCGGGACAAAGATGAACACTGAAGCTTTCTTT	CSANPGTKMNTEAFF
TRBV5-1	TRBD2	few	TRBJ2-1	TGCGCCAGCAGCTCCTATCCGTGGCGGGGGAGTTACAATGAGCAGTTCTTC	CASSSYPWRGSYNEQFF
TRBV7-3	NA	NA	TRBJ2-7	TGTGCCAGCAGCTTTGACTCAACGCTGTACTCTACATCCTACGAGCAGTACTTC	CASSFDSTLYSTSYEQYF
TRBV5-6	NA	few	TRBJ2-7	TGTGCCAGCAGGGGAGTAGCGGAGGTCTCCTACGAGCAGTACTTC	CASRGVAEVSYEQYF
TRBV12-3/TRBV12-4	NA	few	TRBJ2-1	TGTGCCAGCAGCTCAAGACTGGGGGGGCGCTACAATGAGCAGTTCTTC	CASSSRLGGRYNEQFF